What follows are 13 T cell receptor beta chains derived from one specimen sequenced in a study of beta chain features in type 1 diabetes. Findings and limits, study-wide: Type 1 diabetes patients had TCRB CDR3s that were shorter (moderately but significantly so) in all four CD4+ subsets.

Sequencing targeted expressed TCRB transcripts, as all isolated RNA had been reverse transcribed. Clones were sequenced by immunoSEQ multiplex PCR, and TCRdb holds only the in-frame ones, with some missing. The sample lists hundreds of thousands of clones, about 14% occurring once. The antigens for these receptors are not known. Sequenced: naive CD4+ T cells from blood. These TCRs come from a man aged 18 to 29 with type 1 diabetes.

This clone was detected a few times. CDR3 sequence reads: CASSVGQGGWQPQHF. DNA for the CDR3: TGTGCCAGTAGTGTGGGACAGGGGGGGTGGCAGCCCCAGCATTTT. The chain links TRBV19 to TRBJ1-5, with 11 bases aligning to TRBD1. The CDR3 runs 15 residues. After removal of 5 bases from V and 7 bases from J, the junction contained 7 bases not matched to a gene. Germline V gives CDR1 LNHDA, CDR2 SQIVND (reference sequence). Together with reference TRBV19 and TRBJ1-5, the CDR3 gives the full variable domain: DGGITQSPKYLFRKEGQNVTLSCEQNLNHDAMYWYRQDPGQGLRLIYYSQIVNDFQKGDIAEGYSVSREKKESFPLTVTSAQKNPTAFYLCASSVGQGGWQPQHFGDGTRLSIL.

The chain has TRBV7-3 and TRBJ2-3; no clear D. Trimming took 5 bases from V and 3 from J, leaving 9 bases between them. The germline V gene encodes CDR1 SGHTA and CDR2 FQGTGA. The CDR3 consists of 13 residues. In DNA form, the CDR3 reads TGTGCCAGCAGCCTAATTGGGACAGATACGCAGTATTTT. It specifies CASSLIGTDTQYF. Drawing the rest from reference TRBV7-3 and TRBJ2-3, the complete variable domain is GAGVSQTPSNKVTEKGKYVELRCDPISGHTALYWYRQSLGQGPEFLIYFQGTGAADDSGLPNDRFFAVRPEGSVSTLKIQRTERGDSAVYLCASSLIGTDTQYFGPGTRLTVL.

In its sample, this clone was seen a few times. The chain employs TRBV5-1 and TRBJ2-4; 7 positions match TRBD1. V dropped 1 base and J dropped 0; count of bases not matched to a gene: 4. The germline V gene has CDR1 SGHRS and CDR2 YFSETQ. The CDR3 sequence is 16 residues long. CDR3 sequence reads: CASSLTGVVAKNIQYF. DNA for the CDR3: TGCGCCAGCAGCTTGACAGGGGTCGTAGCCAAAAACATTCAGTACTTC.

Only a few counts were recorded for this clone. This chain connects TRBV30 to TRBJ1-3; D is undetermined. V was clipped by 4 bases and J by 4 bases, with 5 bases between them. Looked up from germline, CDR1 is GTSNPN and CDR2 is SVGIG (reference sequence). The CDR3 is made up of 11 amino acids. CDR3 loop: CAWKLGNTIYF. Here the CDR3 DNA reads TGTGCCTGGAAATTAGGAAACACCATATATTTT.

In this sample, this clone turned up a few times. V usage is TRBV30 and J usage is TRBJ1-3; D is undetermined. Germline V CDR1 and CDR2: GTSNPN, SVGIG (reference sequence). V was clipped by 2 bases and J by 7 bases, with 15 bases between them. The CDR3 spans 14 residues. For the CDR3, the DNA is TGTGCCTGGAGTCTCTCGGGAGGTTGGAACACCATATATTTT. It yields the protein CAWSLSGGWNTIYF.

This clone came up a few times. This chain joins TRBV15 and TRBJ2-7; TRBD1 matches 8 bases. The CDR3 runs 17 residues. Per the germline V gene, CDR1 is LNHNV and CDR2 is YYDKDF (reference sequence). V lost 0 bases and J lost 0; bases outside the gene matches: 7. The CDR3 region is CATSRDLYRGDSYEQYF. The CDR3 nucleotides read TGTGCCACCAGCAGAGATCTTTACAGGGGGGACTCCTACGAGCAGTACTTC.

The chain recombines TRBV14 with TRBJ2-3; D may be TRBD1 (6 bases). Trimming took off 4 bases at V and 0 bases at J, with 11 bases between the two ends. This CDR3 contains 15 residues. Germline-derived CDR1 and CDR2 are SGHDN and FVKESK. The CDR3 DNA reads as TGTGCCAGCAGCCCTGGGGGCAGGAGCACAGATACGCAGTATTTT. This gives the protein CASSPGGRSTDTQYF.

The chain couples TRBV6-5 to TRBJ2-5; 7 bases line up with TRBD1. Germline-derived CDR1 and CDR2 are MNHEY and SVGAGI. This CDR3 spans 15 amino acids. V dropped 2 bases and J dropped 5; count of bases not matched to a gene: 8. The CDR3 coding sequence is TGTGCCAGCAGTTACGGACAGGTCAAAGGGGAGACCCAGTACTTC. Translating gives CASSYGQVKGETQYF.

This clone has a handful of counts. V usage is TRBV28 and J usage is TRBJ1-2, with D possibly matching TRBD1 (6 bases). V was shortened by 7 bases and J by 4 bases, with 13 bases between the two germline ends. The CDR3 runs 13 residues. Germline loops: CDR1 MDHEN, CDR2 SYDVKM. In nucleotides, the CDR3 is TGTGCCAGCAAACCCGGACAGATCTATGGCTACACCTTC. It translates to CASKPGQIYGYTF.

Only a few counts were recorded for this clone. V and J are TRBV7-9 and TRBJ2-3, with a weak D call TRBD1 (6 bases). Germline V CDR1 and CDR2: SEHNR, FQNEAQ (reference sequence). The CDR3 runs to 14 residues. The V gene lost 1 base and the J gene lost 4 bases, with 9 bases spanning the gap. The DNA for the CDR3 is TGTGCCAGCAGCTTAGGACAGGCAGCAGATACGCAGTATTTT. Translating it yields CASSLGQAADTQYF.

This clone was observed a few times. A much larger clone is a single base away; this may be a read error. Other DNA variants within this sample encode the same CDR3. This rearrangement joins TRBV6-5 to TRBJ2-5; D gene uncertain. Between the trimmed V and J ends, which lost 4 bases and 1 base, there was a span of 1 base. Germline values: CDR1 MNHEY, CDR2 SVGAGI. The CDR3 totals 11 residues. CDR3 sequence: CASSSQETQYF. CDR3 in DNA: TGTGCCAGCAGTTCCCAAGAGACCCAGTACTTC.

This clone was observed a handful of times. Different DNA sequences within this sample yield the same CDR3. The CDR3 loop reads CASSLGAYEQYF. The CDR3 DNA sequence: TGTGCCAGCAGCTTAGGGGCGTACGAGCAGTACTTC. The chain couples TRBV7-2 to TRBJ2-7; D not resolved. Trimming removed 1 base from V and 4 bases from J, with 5 bases in between. This CDR3 contains 12 residues. In germline, CDR1 is SGHTA, CDR2 FQGNSA.

This clone was picked up a small number of times. The genes are TRBV30 and TRBJ1-3; unclear D gene. The CDR3 has 13 amino acids. CDR1 is GTSNPN, CDR2 SVGIG, per germline (reference sequence). V shed 3 bases and J shed 4 bases, with 10 bases lying between them. DNA for the CDR3: TGTGCCTGGAGCACTACTACCGGAAACACCATATATTTT. Amino acid sequence: CAWSTTTGNTIYF.